This T cell receptor (beta chain) came from a study of CD8+ T cells in alopecia areata. Broader study findings: Persistence in scalp and blood during tofacitinib was observed for many expanded lesional clones.

With respect to this clone: Its matching antigen is unknown.

Extraction and reverse transcription of RNA yielded cDNA as the sequencing template. Sequencing used immunoSEQ multiplex PCR; TCRdb keeps in-frame clones, though not all of them. The sample has under 350,000 clones; nearly 60% are singletons. The treatment here: oral pan-JAK inhibitor, 5-10 mg twice daily. Trimming took 3 bases from V and 2 from J, leaving 11 bases between them. CDR3 size: 15 residues. Germline CDR1 and CDR2: SGHRS and YFSETQ. V usage is TRBV5-1 and J usage is TRBJ2-2; D unresolved. The sequence came from a human donor with alopecia areata. Sequences were derived from CD4+ T cells sorted from blood, sampled at week 24, from a patient treated with tofacitinib. As DNA, the CDR3 is TGCGCCAGCAGCTCTCCGACACGTAACACCGGGGAGCTGTTTTTT. This translates into CASSSPTRNTGELFF.